Below, 21 T cell receptor beta chains from the same sample are listed, as sequenced in a study of molecular identifiers for immune sequencing clone quantification. MiXCR, run by TCRdb on the PCR reads, gives a single entry per CDR3 protein. This sample carries about 640,000 distinct CDR3 sequences, around 20% of them seen once, and the ten largest clones take under 0.95%. Source material: naive CD8+ T cells from blood, with Jurkat cell RNA spiked in. Documented subset: FACS-sorted CD8+CD4-CCR7+CD45RA+ naive T cells. These TCRs come from a human donor in good health. Some libraries in this study had Jurkat cell RNA spiked in.

This clonotype came up many times. This chain joins TRBV6-5 and TRBJ1-6, with TRBD1 as a possible D gene (6 bases). CDR1 and CDR2 from the germline V gene are MNHEY and SVGAGI. The CDR3 runs to 15 residues. V lost 0 bases to trimming and J lost 6 bases, with 9 bases between them. The CDR3 sequence is CASSYSPQGNSPLHF. CDR3 bases: TGTGCCAGCAGTTACTCGCCACAGGGTAATTCACCCCTCCACTTT.

Ten or more counts support this clonotype. The rearrangement joins TRBV4-2 to TRBJ2-1; weak D call: TRBD2 (6 bases). Trimming cost V 4 bases and J 8 bases, with 18 bases left between them. CDR1 is LGHNA and CDR2 is YNFKEQ in the germline V gene. This CDR3 is 15 amino acids long. CDR3 DNA sequence: TGTGCCAGCAGCCGGAGGGATGACAGAGACGATGAGCAGTTCTTC. Its protein is CASSRRDDRDDEQFF.

This clonotype was picked up many times. The chain has TRBV10-3 and TRBJ2-7; 8 positions agree with TRBD1. CDR1 ENHRY and CDR2 SYGVKD come from the germline V gene. Trimming at V came to 4 bases and at J to 3 bases, leaving 5 bases not matched to a gene. There are 14 residues in the CDR3. CDR3 in DNA: TGTGCCATCAGTGGATCAGGGGGCATCTACGAGCAGTACTTC. The encoded protein is CAISGSGGIYEQYF.

Concerning this clonotype itself: A read error may explain this, as a much larger clone is one base away. This chain uses TRBV6-6 with TRBJ1-5; D may be TRBD1 (6 bases). Germline loops: CDR1 MNHNY, CDR2 SVGAGI (reference sequence). This CDR3 has 16 residues. The V end was cut by 10 bases, the J end by 1 base, with 20 bases between. The CDR3 DNA sequence: TGTGCCACGACGCCCGGGGGGCGCGGGAGCAATCAGCCCCAGCATTTT. Its translation is CATTPGGRGSNQPQHF.

Regarding this clonotype: An end of the junction differs from the germline gene, which may be a read error. This rearrangement joins TRBV6-1 to TRBJ2-4; TRBD2 agrees at 9 bases. There are 15 residues in the CDR3. Germline V gene data show CDR1 as MNHNS and CDR2 as SASEGT. Here the CDR3 DNA reads TGTGCCAGCAGTGGGCAACTAGCGGGTAGGGACATTCAGCACTTC. Protein product: CASSGQLAGRDIQHF.

This clonotype was observed many times. This chain joins TRBV6-2 or TRBV6-3 and TRBJ1-6; D is uncertain. The ends were cut back, 7 bases at V and 7 bases at J, with 14 bases in the middle. Looked up from germline, CDR1 is MNHEY and CDR2 is SVGEGT. This CDR3 is 14 amino acids long. This CDR3 reads CASTGLSSNSPLHF. CDR3 DNA: TGTGCCAGCACTGGACTGTCATCGAATTCACCCCTCCACTTT.

This clonotype appeared many times. The J gene is TRBJ2-7, the V gene TRBV27; D is perhaps TRBD2 (7 bases). The ends were cut back, 2 bases at V and 2 bases at J, with 10 bases in the middle. This CDR3 region has 14 residues. The germline gives CDR1 MNHEY, CDR2 SMNVEV (reference sequence). The CDR3 sequence: CASSLRGATYEQYF. DNA of the CDR3: TGTGCCAGCAGTTTACGGGGGGCTACCTACGAGCAGTACTTC.

This clonotype was observed a few times. This chain joins TRBV5-1 and TRBJ2-7; D perhaps matches TRBD2 (7 bases). The germline V gene encodes CDR1 SGHRS and CDR2 YFSETQ. V lost 3 bases to trimming and J lost 4 bases, with 17 bases between them. The CDR3 spans 15 residues. This chain's CDR3 is CASSYMWEGGYEQYF. The CDR3 bases are TGCGCCAGCAGCTACATGTGGGAGGGGGGTTACGAGCAGTACTTC. The complete variable domain, with remaining parts taken from reference TRBV5-1 and TRBJ2-7, reads KAGVTQTPRYLIKTRGQQVTLSCSPISGHRSVSWYQQTPGQGLQFLFEYFSETQRNKGNFPGRFSGRQFSNSRSEMNVSTLELGDSALYLCASSYMWEGGYEQYFGPGTRLTVT.

For this clonotype: This may stem from a read error, because a much larger clone lies one nucleotide away. This sequence joins TRBV12-3 or TRBV12-4 and TRBJ1-1; the D gene is possibly TRBD1 (5 bases). This CDR3 has 12 residues. For the CDR3, the DNA is TGTGCCAGCAGTTGGGGGGTCACTGAAGCTTCCTTT. This encodes CASSWGVTEASF.

The table lists this clonotype with many counts. The CDR3 is CASSASDTQYF. The CDR3 bases are TGTGCCAGCAGCGCCTCAGATACGCAGTATTTT. V and J are TRBV9 and TRBJ2-3; no reliable D call. Germline V gene data show CDR1 as SGDLS and CDR2 as YYNGEE. Trimming shortened V by 3 bases and J by 4 bases, and 3 bases separated the two germline ends. This CDR3 is built from 11 residues.

Concerning this clonotype itself: This may be a read error, as it is one base from a much larger clone. The chain combines TRBV2 with TRBJ2-2; no definite D call. CDR1 SNHLY and CDR2 FYNNEI come from the germline V gene. The CDR3 totals 12 residues. The V gene lost 6 bases and the J gene lost 6 bases, with 8 bases spanning the gap. The CDR3 region is CASRERPGELFF. CDR3 nucleotides: TGTGCCAGCAGGGAACGCCCCGGGGAGCTGTTTTTT.

A remark on this clonotype: The CDR3 does not close with the conserved phenylalanine or tryptophan, likely indicating a read error. The chain uses TRBV27 and TRBJ2-7; TRBD1 matches at 7 bases. Losses at the gene ends were 5 bases for V and 0 bases for J; bases not matched to a gene: 4. Germline V CDR1 and CDR2: MNHEY, SMNVEV (reference sequence). This CDR3 region has 14 residues. CDR3 nucleotides: TGTGCCAGCAGTCTCGGGGACAGCTCCTACGAGCAGTACCTC. It specifies CASSLGDSSYEQYL.

This clonotype was counted many times. The chain is built from TRBV4-3 and TRBJ2-1; TRBD1 agrees at 7 bases. Germline V lookup: CDR1 LGHNA, CDR2 YSLEER. This CDR3 contains 15 residues. V dropped 4 bases and J dropped 3; count of bases not matched to a gene: 6. Here the CDR3 reads CASSPGQRRYNEQFF. In DNA form, the CDR3 reads TGCGCCAGCAGCCCGGGACAGAGACGCTACAATGAGCAGTTCTTC.

A remark on this clonotype: This clone may be a read error of a much larger clone one base away. The chain employs TRBV20-1 and TRBJ2-7; D uncertain. Trimming took off 2 bases at V and 6 bases at J, with 8 bases between the two ends. The CDR3 consists of 11 residues. Germline V gene lookup returns CDR1 DFQATT and CDR2 SNEGSKA (reference sequence). The CDR3 region is CSARSWSEQYF. CDR3 nucleotides: TGCAGTGCTAGATCGTGGTCCGAGCAGTACTTC.

This clonotype has just a few counts. The gene calls are TRBV28 and TRBJ2-1; D is undetermined. CDR1 and CDR2 (germline): MDHEN, SYDVKM. V shed 7 bases and J shed 15 bases, with 22 bases lying between them. The CDR3 has 13 residues. CDR3 amino acids: CASTTMVHHWRFF. In DNA, the CDR3 is TGTGCCAGCACGACGATGGTACATCACTGGCGGTTCTTC. The full variable domain, its missing parts supplied by reference TRBV28 and TRBJ2-1, is DVKVTQSSRYLVKRTGEKVFLECVQDMDHENMFWYRQDPGLGLRLIYFSYDVKMKEKGDIPEGYSVSREKKERFSLILESASTNQTSMYLCASTTMVHHWRFFGPGTRLTVL.

This clonotype has a single count. This may be a read error: a much more frequent sequence differs by one nucleotide. The V call is TRBV27, the J call TRBJ1-4, with TRBD1 as a possible D gene (6 bases). From germline, CDR1 is MNHEY and CDR2 SMNVEV (reference sequence). Trimming left V 5 bases short and J 12 bases short, with 25 bases between. The CDR3 extends over 16 amino acids. The CDR3 loop reads CASSPRYGGAEEELFF. In nucleotides, the CDR3 is TGTGCCAGCAGTCCCCGGTATGGGGGGGCTGAGGAAGAACTGTTTTTT. Drawing the rest from reference TRBV27 and TRBJ1-4, the complete variable domain is EAQVTQNPRYLITVTGKKLTVTCSQNMNHEYMSWYRQDPGLGLRQIYYSMNVEVTDKGDVPEGYKVSRKEKRNFPLILESPSPNQTSLYFCASSPRYGGAEEELFFGSGTQLSVL.

Concerning this clonotype itself: A read error may produce the germline difference seen at one junction end. J is TRBJ1-1 and V is TRBV3-1; D gene ambiguous. The CDR3 runs 11 residues. Germline CDR1 is LGHDT and CDR2 is YNNKEL (reference sequence). This chain's CDR3 is CDSSTSTEAFF. For the CDR3, the DNA is TGTGACAGCAGCACATCTACTGAAGCTTTCTTT.

As concerns this clonotype: A read error may be the cause here, since a much bigger clone is one base away. J is TRBJ2-7 and V is TRBV27, with D uncertain. Trimming left V 9 bases short and J 5 bases short, with 17 bases between. Germline loops: CDR1 MNHEY, CDR2 SMNVEV (reference sequence). CDR3 length: 13 residues. CDR3 protein: CASSWSASHEQYF. The CDR3 DNA follows: TGTGCCAGTTCATGGTCAGCAAGCCACGAGCAGTACTTC.

This clonotype turned up a few times. The genes are TRBV29-1 and TRBJ2-1; no reliable D call. Between the trimmed V and J ends, which lost 7 bases and 10 bases, there was a span of 17 bases. The CDR3 runs to 12 residues. The germline V gene encodes CDR1 SQVTM and CDR2 ANQGSEA. CDR3 in amino acids: CSGVGLDGEQFF. The CDR3 DNA is TGCAGCGGCGTGGGATTGGACGGAGAGCAGTTCTTC.

This clonotype showed up many times. The V call is TRBV28, the J call TRBJ2-2, with D hard to call. The CDR3 is 12 amino acids. The germline CDR1 and CDR2 sequences are MDHEN and SYDVKM. V was trimmed by 3 bases and J by 6 bases, leaving 5 bases between them. This CDR3 reads CASSFEAGELFF. In DNA, the CDR3 is TGTGCCAGCAGTTTTGAAGCCGGGGAGCTGTTTTTT. Based on the CDR3 plus reference TRBV28 and TRBJ2-2, the full variable domain is DVKVTQSSRYLVKRTGEKVFLECVQDMDHENMFWYRQDPGLGLRLIYFSYDVKMKEKGDIPEGYSVSREKKERFSLILESASTNQTSMYLCASSFEAGELFFGEGSRLTVL.

Many counts were recorded for this clonotype. The chain uses TRBV13 and TRBJ2-3; the D call may be TRBD1 or TRBD2 (5 bases each). Trimming stripped 5 bases from V and 9 bases from J, with 18 bases between. In germline, CDR1 is PRHDT, CDR2 FYEKMQ (reference sequence). The CDR3 has 14 residues. The CDR3 spells CASSPAVGPLTQYF. The CDR3 region has the DNA TGTGCCAGCAGCCCCGCAGTGGGACCTCTCACGCAGTATTTT.